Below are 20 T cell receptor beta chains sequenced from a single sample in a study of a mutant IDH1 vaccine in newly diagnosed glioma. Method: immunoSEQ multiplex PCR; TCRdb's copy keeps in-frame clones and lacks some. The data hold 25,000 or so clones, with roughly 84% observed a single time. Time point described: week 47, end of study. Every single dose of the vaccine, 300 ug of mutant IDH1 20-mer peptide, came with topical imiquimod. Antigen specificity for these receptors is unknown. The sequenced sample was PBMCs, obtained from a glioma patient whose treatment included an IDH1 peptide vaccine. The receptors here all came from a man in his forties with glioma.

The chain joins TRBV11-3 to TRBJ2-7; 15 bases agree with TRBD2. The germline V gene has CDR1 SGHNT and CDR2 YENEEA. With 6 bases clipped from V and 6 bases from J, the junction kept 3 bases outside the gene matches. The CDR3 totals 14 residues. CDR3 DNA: TGTGCCAGCAGTCGGGGACTAGCGGGAGGCGAGCAGTACTTC. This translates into CASSRGLAGGEQYF. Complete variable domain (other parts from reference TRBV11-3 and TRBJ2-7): EAGVVQSPRYKIIEKKQPVAFWCNPISGHNTLYWYLQNLGQGPELLIRYENEEAVDDSQLPKDRFSAERLKGVDSTLKIQPAELGDSAVYLCASSRGLAGGEQYFGPGTRLTVT.

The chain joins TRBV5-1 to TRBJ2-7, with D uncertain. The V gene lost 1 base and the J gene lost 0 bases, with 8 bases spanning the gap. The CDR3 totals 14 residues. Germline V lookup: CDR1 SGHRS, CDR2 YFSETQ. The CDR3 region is CASSLNPNSYEQYF. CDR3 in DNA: TGCGCCAGCAGCTTGAACCCTAACTCCTACGAGCAGTACTTC.

The CDR3 loop is CASSLGSSGANVLTF. In nucleotides, the CDR3 is TGCGCCAGCAGCTTAGGTAGCTCTGGGGCCAACGTCCTGACTTTC. This sequence joins TRBV5-1 and TRBJ2-6; D unclear. Germline CDR1 SGHRS, CDR2 YFSETQ. This CDR3 comprises 15 residues. Trimming took off 2 bases at V and 0 bases at J, with 6 bases between the two ends.

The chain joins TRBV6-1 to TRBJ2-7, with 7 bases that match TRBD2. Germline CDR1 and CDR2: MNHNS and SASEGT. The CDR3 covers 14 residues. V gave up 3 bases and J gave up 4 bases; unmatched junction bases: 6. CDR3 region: CASSEGGTQYEQYF. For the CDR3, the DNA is TGTGCCAGCAGTGAGGGAGGGACCCAATACGAGCAGTACTTC.

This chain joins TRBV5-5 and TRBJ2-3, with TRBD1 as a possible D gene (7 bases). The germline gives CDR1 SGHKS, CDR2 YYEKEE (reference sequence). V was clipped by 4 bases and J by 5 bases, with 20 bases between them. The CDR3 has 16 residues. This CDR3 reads CASSVDLGGGGDTQYF. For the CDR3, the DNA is TGTGCCAGCAGCGTAGATCTAGGAGGGGGCGGAGATACGCAGTATTTT.

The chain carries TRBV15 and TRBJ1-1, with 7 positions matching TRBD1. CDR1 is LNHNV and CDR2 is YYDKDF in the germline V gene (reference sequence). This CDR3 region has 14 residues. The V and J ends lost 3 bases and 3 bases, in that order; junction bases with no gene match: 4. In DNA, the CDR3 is TGTGCCACCAGCAGGACAGGGATTCACACTGAAGCTTTCTTT. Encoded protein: CATSRTGIHTEAFF.

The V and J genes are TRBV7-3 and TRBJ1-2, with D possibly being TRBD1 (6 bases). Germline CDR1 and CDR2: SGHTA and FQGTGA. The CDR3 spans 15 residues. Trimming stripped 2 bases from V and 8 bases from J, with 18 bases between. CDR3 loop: CASSLEGGKNRGYTF. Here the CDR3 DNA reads TGTGCCAGCAGCTTAGAGGGGGGGAAAAATAGGGGCTACACCTTC. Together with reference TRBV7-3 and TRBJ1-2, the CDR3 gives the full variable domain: GAGVSQTPSNKVTEKGKYVELRCDPISGHTALYWYRQSLGQGPEFLIYFQGTGAADDSGLPNDRFFAVRPEGSVSTLKIQRTERGDSAVYLCASSLEGGKNRGYTFGSGTRLTVV.

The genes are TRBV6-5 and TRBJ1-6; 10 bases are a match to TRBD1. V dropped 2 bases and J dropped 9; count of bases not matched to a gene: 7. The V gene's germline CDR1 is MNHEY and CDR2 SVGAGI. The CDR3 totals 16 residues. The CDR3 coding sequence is TGTGCCAGCAGTTACAATATAAGGACAGGGGGTTCACCCCTCCACTTT. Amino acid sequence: CASSYNIRTGGSPLHF.

The CDR3 nucleotides are TGTGCCACCAGCAGAGTAAGGGCCGCGAACACCGGGGAGCTGTTTTTT. Protein: CATSRVRAANTGELFF. The V gene is TRBV15, the J gene TRBJ2-2; D gene ambiguous. The germline V gene encodes CDR1 LNHNV and CDR2 YYDKDF (reference sequence). The CDR3 has 16 residues. V gave up 1 base and J gave up 0 bases, with 9 bases separating them.

CDR3 DNA sequence: TGTGCCAGCAGCCTTGGGGGGGGGCTCGAGCAGTACTTC. Protein product: CASSLGGGLEQYF. The rearrangement joins TRBV14 to TRBJ2-7; the D gene is possibly TRBD2 (7 bases). V was shortened by 4 bases and J by 6 bases, with 13 bases between the two germline ends. Germline lookup yields CDR1 SGHDN and CDR2 FVKESK. The CDR3 sequence is 13 residues long.

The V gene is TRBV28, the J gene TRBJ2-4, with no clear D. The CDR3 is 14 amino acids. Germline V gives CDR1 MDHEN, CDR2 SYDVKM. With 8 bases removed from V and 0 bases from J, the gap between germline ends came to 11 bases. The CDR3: CASGNLLAKNIQYF. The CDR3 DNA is TGTGCCAGCGGGAACCTTCTAGCCAAAAACATTCAGTACTTC.

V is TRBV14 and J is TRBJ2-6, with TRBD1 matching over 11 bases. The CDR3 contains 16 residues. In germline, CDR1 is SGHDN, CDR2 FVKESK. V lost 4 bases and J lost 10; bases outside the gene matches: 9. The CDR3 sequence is CASSPRDRGSKNVLTF. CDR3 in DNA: TGTGCCAGCAGCCCCCGGGACAGGGGGTCAAAAAACGTCCTGACTTTC.

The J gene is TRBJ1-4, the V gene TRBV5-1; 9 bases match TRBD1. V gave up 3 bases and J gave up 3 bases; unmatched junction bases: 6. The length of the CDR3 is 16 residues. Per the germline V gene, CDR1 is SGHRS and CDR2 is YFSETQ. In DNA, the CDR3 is TGCGCCAGCAGCTGGGACAGGGCGGTGCCTAATGAAAAACTGTTTTTT. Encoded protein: CASSWDRAVPNEKLFF.

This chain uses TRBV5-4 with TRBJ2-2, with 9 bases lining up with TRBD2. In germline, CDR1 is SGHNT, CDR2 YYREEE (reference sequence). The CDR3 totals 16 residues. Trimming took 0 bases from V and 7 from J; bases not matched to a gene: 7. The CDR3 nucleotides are TGTGCCAGCAGCTTGGTCGGCGGGAGGGCCGACGGGGAGCTGTTTTTT. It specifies CASSLVGGRADGELFF.

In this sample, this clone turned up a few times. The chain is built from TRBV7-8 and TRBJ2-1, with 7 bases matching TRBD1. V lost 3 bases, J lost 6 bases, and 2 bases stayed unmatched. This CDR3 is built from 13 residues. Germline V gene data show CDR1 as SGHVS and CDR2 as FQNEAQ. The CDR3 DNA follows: TGTGCCAGCAGCTTCGACAGGGCCAATGAGCAGTTCTTC. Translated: CASSFDRANEQFF.

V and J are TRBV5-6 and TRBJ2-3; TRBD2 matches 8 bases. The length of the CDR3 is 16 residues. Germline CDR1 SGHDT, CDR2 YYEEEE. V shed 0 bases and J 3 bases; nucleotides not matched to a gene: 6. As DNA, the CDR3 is TGTGCCAGCAGCTTGGCTCCGGGGGGGTCGACAGATACGCAGTATTTT. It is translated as CASSLAPGGSTDTQYF.

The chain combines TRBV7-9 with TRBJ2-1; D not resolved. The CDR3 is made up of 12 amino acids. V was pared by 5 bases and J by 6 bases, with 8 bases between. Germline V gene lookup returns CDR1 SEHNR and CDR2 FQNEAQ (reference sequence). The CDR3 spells CASSLQTNEQFF. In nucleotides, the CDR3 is TGTGCCAGCAGCCTACAGACCAATGAGCAGTTCTTC.

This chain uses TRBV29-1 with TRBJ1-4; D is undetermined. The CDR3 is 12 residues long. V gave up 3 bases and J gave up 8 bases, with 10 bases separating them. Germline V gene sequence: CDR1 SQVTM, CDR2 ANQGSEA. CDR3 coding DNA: TGCAGCGTTGATGGGGAGGGCGAAAAACTGTTTTTT. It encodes CSVDGEGEKLFF.

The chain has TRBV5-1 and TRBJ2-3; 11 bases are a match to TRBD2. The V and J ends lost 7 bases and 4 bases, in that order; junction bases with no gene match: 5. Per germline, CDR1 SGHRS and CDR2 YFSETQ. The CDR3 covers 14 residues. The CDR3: CASQTSGSSDTQYF. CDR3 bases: TGCGCCAGCCAAACTAGCGGGAGTTCAGATACGCAGTATTTT.

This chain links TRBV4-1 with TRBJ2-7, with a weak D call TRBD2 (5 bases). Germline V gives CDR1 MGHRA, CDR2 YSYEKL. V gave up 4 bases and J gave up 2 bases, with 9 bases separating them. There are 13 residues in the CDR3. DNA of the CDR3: TGCGCCAGCAGCCTTGGGCGGGCCTACGAGCAGTACTTC. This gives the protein CASSLGRAYEQYF.